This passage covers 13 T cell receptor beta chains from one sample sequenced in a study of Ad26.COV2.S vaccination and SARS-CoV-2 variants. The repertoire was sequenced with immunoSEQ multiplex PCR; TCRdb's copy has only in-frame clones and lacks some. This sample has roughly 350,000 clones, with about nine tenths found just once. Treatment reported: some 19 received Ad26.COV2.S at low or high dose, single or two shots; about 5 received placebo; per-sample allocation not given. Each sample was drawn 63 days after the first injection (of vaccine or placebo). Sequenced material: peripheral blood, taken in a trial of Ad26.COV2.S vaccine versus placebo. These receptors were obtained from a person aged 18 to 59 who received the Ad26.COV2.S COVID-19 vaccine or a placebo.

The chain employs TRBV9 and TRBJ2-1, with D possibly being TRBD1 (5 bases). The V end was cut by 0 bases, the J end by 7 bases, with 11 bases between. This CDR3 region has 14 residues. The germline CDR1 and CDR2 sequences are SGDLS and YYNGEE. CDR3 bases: TGTGCCAGCAGCGTAGGTCCAGGGCGGAATGAGCAGTTCTTC. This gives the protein CASSVGPGRNEQFF.

CDR3: CSAEWPGTGELFF. The CDR3, as DNA: TGCAGCGCCGAATGGCCGGGCACCGGGGAGCTGTTTTTT. This rearrangement joins TRBV29-1 to TRBJ2-2, with no clear D. Germline loops: CDR1 SQVTM, CDR2 ANQGSEA. Trimming took 7 bases from V and 4 from J, leaving 13 bases between them. The CDR3 totals 13 residues.

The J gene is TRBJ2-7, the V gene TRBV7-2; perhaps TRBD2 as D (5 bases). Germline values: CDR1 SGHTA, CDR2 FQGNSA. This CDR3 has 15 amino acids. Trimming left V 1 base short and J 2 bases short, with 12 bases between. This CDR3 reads CASSLDSGIPYEQYF. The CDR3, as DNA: TGTGCCAGCAGCTTAGACTCCGGGATCCCCTACGAGCAGTACTTC.

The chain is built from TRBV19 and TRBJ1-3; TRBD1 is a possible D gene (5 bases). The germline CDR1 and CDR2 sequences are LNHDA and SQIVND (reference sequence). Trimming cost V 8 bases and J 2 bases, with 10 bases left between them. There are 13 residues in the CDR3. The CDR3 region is CASGGEAGNTIYF. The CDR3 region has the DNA TGTGCCAGTGGAGGGGAGGCTGGAAACACCATATATTTT.

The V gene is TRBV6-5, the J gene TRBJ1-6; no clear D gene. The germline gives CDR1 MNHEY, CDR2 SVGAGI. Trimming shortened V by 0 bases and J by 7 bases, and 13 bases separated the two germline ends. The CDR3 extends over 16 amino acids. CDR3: CASSYSGNSPNSPLHF. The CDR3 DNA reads TGTGCCAGCAGTTACTCGGGTAACAGCCCGAATTCACCCCTCCACTTT.

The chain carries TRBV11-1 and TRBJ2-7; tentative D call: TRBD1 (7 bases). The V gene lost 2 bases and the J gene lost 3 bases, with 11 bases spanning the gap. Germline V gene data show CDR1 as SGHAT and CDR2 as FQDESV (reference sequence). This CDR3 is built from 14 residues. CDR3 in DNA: TGTGCCAGCAGCTTACTCCAGGGGGGCTACGAGCAGTACTTC. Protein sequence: CASSLLQGGYEQYF. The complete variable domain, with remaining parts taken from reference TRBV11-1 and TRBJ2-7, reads EAEVAQSPRYKITEKSQAVAFWCDPISGHATLYWYRQILGQGPELLVQFQDESVVDDSQLPKDRFSAERLKGVDSTLKIQPAELGDSAMYLCASSLLQGGYEQYFGPGTRLTVT.

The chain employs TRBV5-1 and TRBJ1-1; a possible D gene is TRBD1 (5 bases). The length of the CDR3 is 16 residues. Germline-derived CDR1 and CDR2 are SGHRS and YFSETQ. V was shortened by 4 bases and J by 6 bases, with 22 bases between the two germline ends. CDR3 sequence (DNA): TGCGCCAGCAGCCCCCCAGGGAGTGCAGAGGCGGCTGAAGCTTTCTTT. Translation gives CASSPPGSAEAAEAFF.

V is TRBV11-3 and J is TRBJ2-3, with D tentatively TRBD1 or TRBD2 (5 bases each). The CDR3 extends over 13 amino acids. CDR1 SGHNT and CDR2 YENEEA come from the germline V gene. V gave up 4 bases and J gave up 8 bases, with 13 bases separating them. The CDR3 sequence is CASSSLPRGTQYF. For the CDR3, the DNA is TGTGCCAGCAGCTCCTTGCCGAGGGGTACGCAGTATTTT.

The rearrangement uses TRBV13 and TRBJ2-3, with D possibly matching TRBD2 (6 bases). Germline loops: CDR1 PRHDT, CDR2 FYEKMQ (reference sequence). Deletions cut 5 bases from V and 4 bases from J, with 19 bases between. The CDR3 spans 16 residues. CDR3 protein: CASSPPGLAIADTQYF. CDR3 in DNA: TGTGCCAGCAGCCCCCCAGGGCTAGCGATCGCAGATACGCAGTATTTT.

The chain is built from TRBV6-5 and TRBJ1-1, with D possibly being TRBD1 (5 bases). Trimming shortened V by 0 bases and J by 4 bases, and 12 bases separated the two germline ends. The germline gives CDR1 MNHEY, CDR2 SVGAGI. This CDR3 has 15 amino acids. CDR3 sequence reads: CASSYSSGGGTEAFF. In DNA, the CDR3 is TGTGCCAGCAGTTACTCGAGTGGGGGTGGCACTGAAGCTTTCTTT.

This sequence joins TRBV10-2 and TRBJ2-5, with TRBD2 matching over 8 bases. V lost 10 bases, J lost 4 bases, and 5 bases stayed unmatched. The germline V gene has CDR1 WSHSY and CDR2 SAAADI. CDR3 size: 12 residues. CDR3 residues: CATGTSGETQYF. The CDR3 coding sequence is TGCGCCACCGGGACTAGTGGAGAGACCCAGTACTTC.

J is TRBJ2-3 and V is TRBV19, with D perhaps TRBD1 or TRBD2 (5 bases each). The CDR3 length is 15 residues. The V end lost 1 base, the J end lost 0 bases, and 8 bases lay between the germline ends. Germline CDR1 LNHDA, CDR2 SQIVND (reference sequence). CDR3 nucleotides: TGTGCCAGTAGTATAGGGGGACCGAGCACAGATACGCAGTATTTT. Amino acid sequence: CASSIGGPSTDTQYF.

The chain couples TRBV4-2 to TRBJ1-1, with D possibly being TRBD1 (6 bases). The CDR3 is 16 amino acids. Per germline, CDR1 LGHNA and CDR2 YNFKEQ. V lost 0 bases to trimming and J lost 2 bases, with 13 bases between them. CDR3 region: CASSQDLRGGNTEAFF. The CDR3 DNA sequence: TGTGCCAGCAGCCAAGATCTGAGAGGGGGAAACACTGAAGCTTTCTTT.